This T cell receptor (beta chain) stems from a study of response to subunit inactivated influenza vaccine. Study outcomes and limitations: Authors suggested few new T cells are recruited by each seasonal influenza vaccination.

This clonotype was detected only a few times. The antigen is not known. TCRdb reprocessed the RT-PCR reads with MiXCR, giving one entry per CDR3 protein. The sample shows 650,000 to 700,000 distinct CDR3 sequences, about a sixth of them seen only once. This receptor was identified in a man in his fifties who received an inactivated influenza vaccine. The sequencing used PBMCs from blood, collected approximately 12 days after vaccination.

The CDR3 protein is CASRQIGTGELFF. The CDR3 coding sequence is TGCGCCAGCAGGCAGATTGGCACCGGGGAGCTGTTTTTT. This chain joins TRBV5-1 and TRBJ2-2; D unresolved. Trimming stripped 5 bases from V and 4 bases from J, with 9 bases between. This CDR3 has 13 amino acids. Germline lookup yields CDR1 SGHRS and CDR2 YFSETQ.